The sequence of this TCR beta chain was determined in a study of cytomegalovirus exposure and HLA in healthy donors. Study results and limitations: For most TCR sequences rarity was the rule, although some public TCRs occurred in many donors. Per published reports, the classifier diagnosed cytomegalovirus status with high specificity and sensitivity.

The CDR3 is 15 residues long. The germline V and J ends were trimmed by 0 bases and 1 base, with 9 bases remaining between them. The germline V gene has CDR1 SGHTA and CDR2 FQGTGA. Details on this clone: Its antigen is not identified.

The table came from immunoSEQ multiplex PCR; TCRdb's copy has only in-frame clones and leaves some out. The table includes a few hundred thousand clones, around 88% detected once. The rearrangement joins TRBV7-3 to TRBJ1-1; D possibly corresponds to TRBD1 (6 bases). The source is a woman younger than 35 in good health and CMV-seronegative. The specimen sequenced was PBMCs. This CDR3 is CASSLTGRGNTEAFF. The CDR3, as DNA: TGTGCCAGCAGCTTAACGGGCAGGGGGAACACTGAAGCTTTCTTT.